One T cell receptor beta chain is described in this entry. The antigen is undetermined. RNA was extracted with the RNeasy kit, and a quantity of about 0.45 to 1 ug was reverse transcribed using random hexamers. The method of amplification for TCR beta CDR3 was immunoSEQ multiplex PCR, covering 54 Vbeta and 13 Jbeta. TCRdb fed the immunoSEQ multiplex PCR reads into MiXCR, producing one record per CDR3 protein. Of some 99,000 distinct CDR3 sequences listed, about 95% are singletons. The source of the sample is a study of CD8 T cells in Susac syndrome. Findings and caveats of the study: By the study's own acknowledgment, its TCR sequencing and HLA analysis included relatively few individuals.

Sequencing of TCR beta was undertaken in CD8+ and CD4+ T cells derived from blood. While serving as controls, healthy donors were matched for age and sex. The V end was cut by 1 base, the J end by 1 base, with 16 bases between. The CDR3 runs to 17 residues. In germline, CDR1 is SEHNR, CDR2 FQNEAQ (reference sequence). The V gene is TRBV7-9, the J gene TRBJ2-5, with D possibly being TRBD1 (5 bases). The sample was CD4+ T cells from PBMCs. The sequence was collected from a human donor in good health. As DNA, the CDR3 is TGTGCCAGCAGCTTAGACCTGTTTTCAGGGCCCCAAGAGACCCAGTACTTC. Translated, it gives CASSLDLFSGPQETQYF. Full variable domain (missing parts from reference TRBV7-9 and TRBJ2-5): DTGVSQNPRHKITKRGQNVTFRCDPISEHNRLYWYRQTLGQGPEFLTYFQNEAQLEKSRLLSDRFSAERPKGSFSTLEIQRTEQGDSAMYLCASSLDLFSGPQETQYFGPGTRLLVL.